Listed below are T cell receptor beta chains from one sample, sequenced in a study of memory CD4+ T cells and cytomegalovirus serostatus. Clones were read by immunoSEQ multiplex PCR, and TCRdb kept only the in-frame ones, dropping some. The sample includes about 61,000 clones, around 83% of them seen just once. The sequenced material came from memory CD4+ T cells from blood. All receptors derive from an adult in good health and CMV-seronegative. Each CDR3 is given with its conserved first and last residue. Fields, in order: clone size, J gene, V gene, D gene, CDR3 protein, CDR3 DNA. The D gene is left open where the match is weak. Only part of the rows carry a size: once, few, many, or a class if the clone is expanded.

.	TRBJ1-2	TRBV5-6	.	CASSFGPEMGGYTF	TGTGCCAGCAGCTTCGGACCTGAGATGGGGGGCTACACCTTC
.	TRBJ1-3	TRBV7-6	.	CASSLAPGGATGNTIYF	TGTGCCAGCAGCTTAGCCCCCGGGGGGGCTACTGGAAACACCATATATTTT
.	TRBJ1-2	TRBV19	.	CASSQMGGYTF	TGTGCCAGTAGCCAGATGGGTGGCTACACCTTC
.	TRBJ1-5	TRBV19	.	CASTVRQSNQPQHF	TGTGCCAGTACCGTGCGGCAGAGCAATCAGCCCCAGCATTTT
.	TRBJ2-7	TRBV4-1	TRBD1	CASSHILGQTDYEQYF	TGCGCCAGCAGCCACATACTGGGACAGACCGACTACGAGCAGTACTTC
few	TRBJ2-1	TRBV7-6	.	CASSPPRGFYNEQFF	TGTGCCAGCAGCCCACCCCGGGGATTCTACAATGAGCAGTTCTTC
.	TRBJ1-2	TRBV5-1	.	CASSLQPTYDYGYTF	TGCGCCAGCAGCTTACAGCCAACCTATGACTATGGCTACACCTTC
few	TRBJ2-3	TRBV9	.	CASSLSFVRDTQYF	TGTGCCAGCAGCCTGAGCTTCGTAAGGGATACGCAGTATTTT
.	TRBJ1-3	TRBV5-1	.	CASSLDGLPSGNTIYF	TGCGCCAGCAGCTTGGACGGTCTTCCGTCTGGAAACACCATATATTTT
.	TRBJ1-6	TRBV2	TRBD1	CASSIGTGSFSPLHF	TGTGCCAGCAGTATCGGGACAGGGTCTTTTTCACCCCTCCACTTT
.	TRBJ2-1	TRBV18	.	CASSQGYEQFF	TGTGCCAGCTCACAAGGTTATGAGCAGTTCTTC
.	TRBJ2-2	TRBV6-6	.	CATAYTNTGELFF	TGTGCCACCGCTTACACCAACACCGGGGAGCTGTTTTTT
.	TRBJ1-1	TRBV5-6	.	CASSLRGGLVTEAFF	TGTGCCAGCAGTCTGCGAGGGGGATTGGTAACTGAAGCTTTCTTT
.	TRBJ1-5	TRBV19	TRBD1	CASSPLGTGVNSNQPQHF	TGTGCCAGTAGTCCTTTAGGGACAGGGGTGAATAGCAATCAGCCCCAGCATTTT
.	TRBJ1-5	TRBV28	TRBD1	CASSLGQGNQPQHF	TGTGCCAGCAGTTTGGGACAGGGGAATCAGCCCCAGCATTTT
few	TRBJ1-5	TRBV27	.	CASSYNRVSQPQHF	TGTGCCAGCAGTTATAACAGGGTGAGTCAGCCCCAGCATTTT
.	TRBJ1-4	TRBV5-1	.	CASSLGGSNEKLFF	TGCGCCAGCAGCTTGGGGGGCAGTAACGAAAAACTGTTTTTT
.	TRBJ2-2	TRBV5-1	.	CASSPRTMGTGELFF	TGCGCCAGCAGCCCCCGAACTATGGGTACCGGGGAGCTGTTTTTT
.	TRBJ1-2	TRBV21-1	.	CASSKSRNYGYTF	TGTGCCAGCAGCAAATCTCGGAACTATGGCTACACCTTC
.	TRBJ2-3	TRBV5-1	TRBD1	CASSLEGAPDTQYF	TGCGCCAGCAGCTTGGAGGGGGCGCCTGATACGCAGTATTTT
few	TRBJ1-2	TRBV7-9	.	CASSLQENYGYTF	TGTGCCAGCAGCCTACAGGAGAACTATGGCTACACCTTC
.	TRBJ1-3	TRBV28	.	CASSFASTAGNTIYF	TGTGCCAGCAGTTTCGCCTCGACTGCTGGAAACACCATATATTTT
.	TRBJ1-5	TRBV19	TRBD1	CASSRDRGSNQPQHF	TGTGCCAGTAGTCGGGACAGGGGCAGCAATCAGCCCCAGCATTTT
.	TRBJ2-7	TRBV9	.	CASSPLPGERNEQYF	TGTGCCAGCAGCCCTCTTCCCGGAGAAAGAAACGAGCAGTACTTC
medium-sized	TRBJ2-3	TRBV2	.	CASRDHPTAYTQYF	TGTGCCAGCAGGGACCACCCGACAGCCTATACGCAGTATTTT
.	TRBJ1-4	TRBV5-1	.	CASSLDYLNEKLFF	TGCGCCAGCAGCTTGGACTATCTTAATGAAAAACTGTTTTTT
.	TRBJ2-3	TRBV5-1	.	CASSLTAASTDTQYF	TGCGCCAGCAGCTTGACAGCGGCTAGCACAGATACGCAGTATTTT
.	TRBJ2-2	TRBV28	TRBD1	CASSGAGTGGSGELFF	TGTGCCAGCAGCGGAGCCGGGACAGGGGGATCCGGGGAGCTGTTTTTT
.	TRBJ2-7	TRBV10-3	.	CAIKAGELYEQYF	TGTGCCATCAAGGCAGGCGAACTCTACGAGCAGTACTTC
.	TRBJ1-1	TRBV7-8	.	CASSLQGNTEAFF	TGTGCCAGCAGCTTACAGGGGAACACTGAAGCTTTCTTT